These T cell receptor beta chains were read from a single sample in a study of cytomegalovirus exposure and HLA in healthy donors. This table comes from immunoSEQ multiplex PCR, and its TCRdb copy is limited to in-frame clones, with some not included. This table holds some 120,000 clones, more than 80% found once. Source material: PBMCs. The receptors were sampled from a male donor in good health and CMV-seronegative. Both conserved end residues are part of each CDR3. D genes are given only for firm matches. Only some rows state a clone size, as once, few, many or a class for expanded clones.

-	TRBV19	TRBJ2-3	-	TGTGCCAGTAGTTTTACCAACCCTAGCGATACGCAGTATTTT	CASSFTNPSDTQYF
-	TRBV20-1	TRBJ2-7	-	TGCAGTGCAAGACTAGTCTACGAGCAGTACTTC	CSARLVYEQYF
-	TRBV7-9	TRBJ2-1	-	TGTGCCAGCAGCTTGGACGGGAGCTCCTACAATGAGCAGTTCTTC	CASSLDGSSYNEQFF
TRBD2	TRBV6-5	TRBJ2-7	-	TGTGCCAGCAGTTCTACCTGGACTAGCGGGTTCGAGCAGTACTTC	CASSSTWTSGFEQYF
-	TRBV19	TRBJ1-5	-	TGTGCCAGTACCAGAAGGACAGAAAGCAATCAGCCCCAGCATTTT	CASTRRTESNQPQHF
-	TRBV7-6	TRBJ2-3	-	TGTGCCAGCACCTTTCTTAGCAGATCCACAGATACGCAGTATTTT	CASTFLSRSTDTQYF
TRBD1	TRBV29-1	TRBJ1-2	-	TGCAGCGTAGCCACTCCCGGGACAGGGCTAAACTATGGCTACACCTTC	CSVATPGTGLNYGYTF
-	TRBV9	TRBJ2-7	few	TGTGCCAGCAGCGTAGCTCGGACTCCCTACGAGCAGTACTTC	CASSVARTPYEQYF
-	TRBV6-1	TRBJ1-6	-	TGTGCCAGCACCCTGGGGGCAGGGTCATATTCACCCCTCCACTTT	CASTLGAGSYSPLHF
-	TRBV18	TRBJ2-2	once	TGTGCCAGCTCACCAAACTTAGGAGGGAGAAACACCGGGGAGCTGTTTTTT	CASSPNLGGRNTGELFF
-	TRBV2	TRBJ2-6	-	TGTGCCAGCAGTGTTTGGTGGGGCGGGGAGTCTGGGGCCAACGTCCTGACTTTC	CASSVWWGGESGANVLTF
-	TRBV6-6	TRBJ2-2	-	TGTGCCAGCAGTTACCTCCGCACCGGGGAGCTGTTTTTT	CASSYLRTGELFF
-	TRBV7-2	TRBJ1-2	-	TGTGCCAGCAGCTTAATCCAGGGATATGGCTACACCTTC	CASSLIQGYGYTF
TRBD1	TRBV5-1	TRBJ1-1	-	TGCGCCAGCAGCGACAGGGGGATGGCGAACACTGAAGCTTTCTTT	CASSDRGMANTEAFF
TRBD1	TRBV5-1	TRBJ2-7	-	TGCGCCAGCAGCTTGGGACAGGGGGTCTACGAGCAGTACTTC	CASSLGQGVYEQYF
TRBD1	TRBV19	TRBJ2-1	few	TGTGCCAGTAGCCGGACAGGGGAGAATGAGCAGTTCTTC	CASSRTGENEQFF
TRBD1	TRBV19	TRBJ2-1	-	TGTGCCTCTCGGGACAGGGGGTCTGGGAATGAGCAGTTCTTC	CASRDRGSGNEQFF
TRBD1	TRBV27	TRBJ2-7	-	TGTGCCAGCAGTTTATCTGAACGGGACAGGTTCACCTACGAGCAGTACTTC	CASSLSERDRFTYEQYF
TRBD1	TRBV12-5	TRBJ2-7	-	TGTGCTAGTGGTTTGGGAGACAGGGGGGGTGAGCAGTACTTC	CASGLGDRGGEQYF
-	TRBV2	TRBJ2-1	-	TGTGCCAGCAGGACAGGGAGGTCCTACAATGAGCAGTTCTTC	CASRTGRSYNEQFF
TRBD1	TRBV19	TRBJ2-7	-	TGTGCCAGTAGTAAATCGGACAGGCGGGACGAGCAGTACTTC	CASSKSDRRDEQYF
-	TRBV23-1	TRBJ2-3	-	TGCGCCAGCCTCACAGGGGATACGCAGTATTTT	CASLTGDTQYF
-	TRBV5-1	TRBJ2-3	-	TGCGCCAGCAGCTCTGGGCAGGCATGGGATACGCAGTATTTT	CASSSGQAWDTQYF
TRBD2	TRBV11-3	TRBJ2-1	-	TGTGCCAGCAGCCCGGGGGGGCAGGCTGAGCAGTTCTTC	CASSPGGQAEQFF
-	TRBV21-1	TRBJ1-5	-	TGTGCCAGCAGCCGGGAAAGCAATCAGCCCCAGCATTTT	CASSRESNQPQHF
TRBD1	TRBV18	TRBJ1-3	-	TGTGCCAGCTCACCTACCGGGACAGGGGCTGGAAACACCATATATTTT	CASSPTGTGAGNTIYF
-	TRBV2	TRBJ2-7	-	TGTGCCAGCAGTGTAGGAGTTGGATTGACCTACGAGCAGTACTTC	CASSVGVGLTYEQYF
-	TRBV7-9	TRBJ2-7	-	TGTTCCAGCAGCTTAGTCCAGGGTCGCGAGCAGTACTTC	CSSSLVQGREQYF
TRBD2	TRBV2	TRBJ2-5	-	TGTGCCAGCCTCCTAGCGGGAGGTTCAGAGACCCAGTACTTC	CASLLAGGSETQYF
-	TRBV7-8	TRBJ2-1	once	TGTGCCAGCTCAGTGGGGGGTTCCTACAATGAGCAGTTCTTC	CASSVGGSYNEQFF
TRBD1	TRBV4-1	TRBJ2-7	-	TGCGCCAGCAGGCCCCGTCCTGGACAGGGACAACCTGAGCAGTACTTC	CASRPRPGQGQPEQYF
TRBD2	TRBV6-4	TRBJ2-1	-	TGTGCCAGCAGTGGCTCTCCGGCGGGAGGGCACTACAATGAGCAGTTCTTC	CASSGSPAGGHYNEQFF
TRBD1	TRBV5-4	TRBJ1-2	-	TGTGCCAGCAGCTTGCACGGGGACAGGGGGCACTATGGCTACACCTTC	CASSLHGDRGHYGYTF
TRBD2	TRBV5-1	TRBJ2-7	-	TGCGCCAGCAGCATCGGACTAGCGGAGCGTCAGTACTTC	CASSIGLAERQYF
-	TRBV7-9	TRBJ2-7	-	TGTGCCAGCAGCCCTGATATACAGCGGTCAACCTACGAGCAGTACTTC	CASSPDIQRSTYEQYF
-	TRBV7-3	TRBJ2-7	-	TGTGCCAGCAGCCCCGGTGGGAGCCCCGGCGAGCAGTACTTC	CASSPGGSPGEQYF
TRBD2	TRBV6-5	TRBJ2-1	-	TGTGCCAGCAGTTACTCGTTGACTAGCGGCCAAGATGAGCAGTTCTTC	CASSYSLTSGQDEQFF
-	TRBV15	TRBJ1-1	-	TGTGCCACCAGCCGGGGGGGGACGAACACTGAAGCTTTCTTT	CATSRGGTNTEAFF